What follows are 19 T cell receptor beta chains derived from one specimen sequenced in a study of blood T cell repertoires in COVID-19. Assay: immunoSEQ multiplex PCR; the TCRdb copy retains only in-frame clones and omits some. Seen here are more than 200,000 clones, around 90% observed once, and the top ten hold about 1.6%. The sample was PBMCs or T cells enriched from blood (not recorded which). These receptors originate from a woman in her fifties or sixties who had recovered from COVID-19.

The chain links TRBV5-4 to TRBJ2-5, with D possibly TRBD2 on 6 matching bases. The V end was cut by 1 base, the J end by 5 bases, with 18 bases between. The CDR3 is 16 amino acids. Germline assignment: CDR1 SGHNT and CDR2 YYREEE (reference sequence). The CDR3 here is CASSLSSGRFGETQYF. The CDR3 coding sequence is TGTGCCAGCAGCTTGAGTAGCGGACGTTTCGGGGAGACCCAGTACTTC.

V usage is TRBV9 and J usage is TRBJ1-1; possibly TRBD1 for D (6 bases). With 3 bases removed from V and 0 bases from J, the gap between germline ends came to 12 bases. The CDR3 contains 15 residues. Germline V lookup: CDR1 SGDLS, CDR2 YYNGEE. The CDR3 DNA sequence: TGTGCCAGCAGCGCCGGGACACGAATGAACACTGAAGCTTTCTTT. It codes for CASSAGTRMNTEAFF.

The chain has TRBV19 and TRBJ1-6; D is unclear. Germline V CDR1 and CDR2: LNHDA, SQIVND (reference sequence). CDR3 length: 20 residues. The V end was cut by 2 bases, the J end by 0 bases, with 20 bases between. The CDR3 is CASSIMVSSTRGSYNSPLHF. CDR3 coding DNA: TGTGCCAGTAGTATAATGGTTTCGTCTACGCGGGGCTCCTATAATTCACCCCTCCACTTT.

This clone was detected only a few times. The chain recombines TRBV6-1 with TRBJ2-1, with D maybe TRBD2 (6 bases). CDR1 and CDR2 from the germline V gene are MNHNS and SASEGT. V lost 3 bases and J 0 bases, leaving 15 bases between the germline ends. CDR3 length: 17 amino acids. CDR3 in DNA: TGTGCCAGCAGTGACGGGGGTAGTAACCCCTCCTACAATGAGCAGTTCTTC. Amino acids: CASSDGGSNPSYNEQFF.

The J gene is TRBJ1-1, the V gene TRBV30; 8 nucleotides match TRBD1. V lost 2 bases to trimming and J lost 3 bases; unmatched junction nucleotides: 8. Germline V gives CDR1 GTSNPN, CDR2 SVGIG (reference sequence). This CDR3 is 15 amino acids long. In nucleotides, the CDR3 is TGTGCCTGGAGTAAACCGGGACAGGAGGACACTGAAGCTTTCTTT. This gives the protein CAWSKPGQEDTEAFF.

V usage is TRBV5-6 and J usage is TRBJ2-2, with 9 bases lining up with TRBD1. Germline V lookup: CDR1 SGHDT, CDR2 YYEEEE. The ends lost 5 bases at V and 5 bases at J; junction bases unmatched: 4. This CDR3 region has 14 residues. The CDR3 DNA reads TGTGCCAGCAGACGGGGACAGGGAACCGGGGAGCTGTTTTTT. It specifies CASRRGQGTGELFF.

The CDR3 spells CASQNQQGWTEAFF. The CDR3 coding sequence is TGTGCCAGCCAAAACCAACAGGGGTGGACTGAAGCTTTCTTT. The J gene is TRBJ1-1, the V gene TRBV2; 7 nucleotides line up with TRBD1. V shed 8 bases, J shed 5 bases, and the junction held 11 bases outside the gene matches. The CDR3 has 14 residues. Germline V lookup: CDR1 SNHLY, CDR2 FYNNEI. Supplemented by reference TRBV2 and TRBJ1-1, the full variable domain reads EPEVTQTPSHQVTQMGQEVILRCVPISNHLYFYWYRQILGQKVEFLVSFYNNEISEKSEIFDDQFSVERPDGSNFTLKIRSTKLEDSAMYFCASQNQQGWTEAFFGQGTRLTVV.

The chain carries TRBV28 and TRBJ1-2, with a weak D call TRBD1 (5 bases). Germline V gene sequence: CDR1 MDHEN, CDR2 SYDVKM. V was clipped by 6 bases and J by 8 bases, with 13 bases between them. This CDR3 has 12 residues. The CDR3 loop is CASSLRGGGYTF. As DNA, the CDR3 is TGTGCCAGCAGCCTTAGGGGTGGGGGCTACACCTTC.

The rearrangement links TRBV7-9 to TRBJ2-1; TRBD2 matches 7 bases. Germline V gene sequence: CDR1 SEHNR, CDR2 FQNEAQ (reference sequence). The CDR3 spans 19 residues. With V trimmed by 6 bases and J by 0 bases, 17 bases remained unmatched. Here the CDR3 DNA reads TGTGCCAGCAGGTACCCCGGGACTAACCTCCACGGCTCCTACAATGAGCAGTTCTTC. Translated: CASRYPGTNLHGSYNEQFF.

The chain recombines TRBV29-1 with TRBJ2-7; D remains unclear. In germline, CDR1 is SQVTM, CDR2 ANQGSEA. With 1 base removed from V and 4 bases from J, the gap between germline ends came to 14 bases. This CDR3 is built from 14 residues. The CDR3 nucleotides are TGCAGCGTTGAAGGTAAAGGTTTCGGGTACGAGCAGTACTTC. Its protein product is CSVEGKGFGYEQYF.

The V call is TRBV29-1, the J call TRBJ1-1; no definite D call. Germline CDR1 SQVTM, CDR2 ANQGSEA. The CDR3 consists of 13 residues. Deletions cut 5 bases from V and 3 bases from J, with 13 bases between. In DNA form, the CDR3 reads TGCAGCGTTCCGGGGAACGGGTACACTGAAGCTTTCTTT. As protein: CSVPGNGYTEAFF.

The chain has TRBV28 and TRBJ1-6; D is possibly TRBD1 (5 bases). The CDR3 totals 15 residues. The V gene lost 6 bases and the J gene lost 7 bases, with 16 bases spanning the gap. CDR1 is MDHEN, CDR2 SYDVKM, per germline. The CDR3 nucleotides are TGTGCCAGCAGGGCCCTAGGGGTGGCCAATTCACCCCTCCACTTT. Translation gives CASRALGVANSPLHF.

The chain links TRBV11-2 to TRBJ2-3, with D hard to call. V lost 1 base to trimming and J lost 3 bases, with 14 bases between them. CDR1 and CDR2 (germline): SGHAT, FQNNGV. The CDR3 consists of 16 residues. CDR3 sequence: CASSLGSRHQTDTQYF. In DNA, the CDR3 is TGTGCCAGCAGCTTAGGCAGCAGACACCAGACAGATACGCAGTATTTT.

The V and J genes are TRBV3-1 (or the pseudogene TRBV3-2) and TRBJ2-1, with 10 nucleotides matching TRBD2. The CDR3 covers 18 residues. Germline V gene lookup returns CDR1 LGHDT and CDR2 YNNKEL (reference sequence). V gave up 1 base and J gave up 6 bases; unmatched junction bases: 12. The CDR3 DNA reads TGTGCCAGCAGCCAAGTTGGTAGCGGGAGGAAGTACCGCAATGAGCAGTTCTTC. Protein product: CASSQVGSGRKYRNEQFF.

J is TRBJ1-1 and V is TRBV3-1 (or the pseudogene TRBV3-2), with 9 bases that match TRBD1. Germline V gene sequence: CDR1 LGHDT, CDR2 YNNKEL (reference sequence). This CDR3 comprises 16 residues. V trimming: 1 base; J trimming: 2 bases; junction bases outside the gene matches: 5. The DNA of the CDR3 is TGTGCCAGCAGCCAAGCGGCGGGACAGGGAAACACTGAAGCTTTCTTT. Residues: CASSQAAGQGNTEAFF.

This chain links TRBV6-5 with TRBJ2-7; maybe TRBD1 (5 bases). V shed 3 bases and J shed 1 base, with 13 bases lying between them. Germline V gives CDR1 MNHEY, CDR2 SVGAGI. This CDR3 comprises 15 residues. As DNA, the CDR3 is TGTGCCAGCAGTTATGGGGCGGTGGGGTCCTACGAGCAGTACTTC. This codes for CASSYGAVGSYEQYF.

J is TRBJ2-1 and V is TRBV4-1; 7 nucleotides agree with TRBD2. The junction had 8 bases not matched to a gene; V was cut back by 1 base and J by 5 bases. CDR1 and CDR2 (germline): MGHRA, YSYEKL. There are 16 residues in the CDR3. The CDR3 protein is CASSQVASGMNNEQFF. CDR3 coding DNA: TGCGCCAGCAGCCAAGTGGCTAGCGGAATGAACAATGAGCAGTTCTTC.

The chain recombines TRBV4-1 with TRBJ1-2; TRBD1 matches 11 bases. J was trimmed by 5 bases and V by 5 bases; bases with no gene match: 7. The CDR3 length is 15 residues. Germline V gene data show CDR1 as MGHRA and CDR2 as YSYEKL. The CDR3 DNA follows: TGCGCCAGCAGCGCACGGGACAGGGGGAGTTATGGCTACACCTTC. Protein: CASSARDRGSYGYTF.

The chain carries TRBV7-6 and TRBJ2-5; 9 bases are shared with TRBD2. The CDR3 has 16 residues. Germline CDR1 reads SGHVS; CDR2 reads FNYEAQ. V shed 5 bases and J 5 bases; nucleotides not matched to a gene: 12. The DNA for the CDR3 is TGTGCCAGCAGCCCGGTTGATAGCGGGAGTTGGGAGACCCAGTACTTC. This codes for CASSPVDSGSWETQYF.